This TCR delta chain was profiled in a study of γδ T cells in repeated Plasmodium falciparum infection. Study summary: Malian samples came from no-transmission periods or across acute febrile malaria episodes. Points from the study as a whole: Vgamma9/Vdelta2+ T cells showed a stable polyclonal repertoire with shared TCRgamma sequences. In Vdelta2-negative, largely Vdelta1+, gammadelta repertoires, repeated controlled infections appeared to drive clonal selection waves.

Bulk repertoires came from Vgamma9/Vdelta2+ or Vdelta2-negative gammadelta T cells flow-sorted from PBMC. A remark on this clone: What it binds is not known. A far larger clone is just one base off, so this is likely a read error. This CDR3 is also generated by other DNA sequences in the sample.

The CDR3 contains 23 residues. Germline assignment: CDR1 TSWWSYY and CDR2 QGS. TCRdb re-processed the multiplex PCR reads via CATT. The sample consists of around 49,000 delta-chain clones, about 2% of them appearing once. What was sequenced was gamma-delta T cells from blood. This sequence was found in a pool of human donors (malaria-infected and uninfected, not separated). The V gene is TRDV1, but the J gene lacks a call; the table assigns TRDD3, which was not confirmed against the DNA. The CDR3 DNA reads TGTGCTCTTGGGCTACCCTCAAAACTCCTTTTCCCCCACTGGGGTTGGTACACCGATAAGCTCATCTTT. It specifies CALGLPSKLLFPHWGWYTDKLIF.